Listed here are 5 T cell receptor beta chains from one sample, sequenced in a study of blood T cells in healthy people across ages. The second PCR ran about 7 to 12 cycles with a sample-barcoded 5' primer and J-beta primers. A single record per CDR3 protein comes from TCRdb applying MiXCR to the 5' RACE reads. The profile shows about 1.8 million distinct CDR3 sequences, around 50% of them singletons. The specimen was blood. Receptors were obtained from a middle-aged woman in good health.

This clonotype was recorded a few times. This sequence joins TRBV12-3 or TRBV12-4 and TRBJ2-5; tentative D call: TRBD2 (6 bases). The CDR3 is 15 residues long. Trimming shortened V by 6 bases and J by 1 base, and 15 bases separated the two germline ends. CDR3 coding DNA: TGTGCCAGCAGCGTTATCGGGGGAGTCCAAGAGACCCAGTACTTC. It specifies CASSVIGGVQETQYF.

This clonotype came up a few times. The CDR3 sequence: CSAIDRQSNQPQHF. The DNA for the CDR3 is TGCAGTGCTATCGACAGGCAGAGCAATCAGCCCCAGCATTTT. The chain carries TRBV20-1 and TRBJ1-5; TRBD1 is a possible D gene (6 bases). CDR3 length equals 14 residues. Germline V gene data show CDR1 as DFQATT and CDR2 as SNEGSKA (reference sequence). V gave up 4 bases and J gave up 1 base, with 11 bases separating them.

The genes are TRBV30 and TRBJ1-2; TRBD1 aligns across 7 bases. The V gene's germline CDR1 is GTSNPN and CDR2 SVGIG (reference sequence). This CDR3 has 14 amino acids. V lost 2 bases and J lost 4; bases outside the gene matches: 7. The CDR3 here is CAWSLQGMGYGYTF. CDR3 nucleotides: TGTGCCTGGAGTTTACAGGGGATGGGCTATGGCTACACCTTC.

V and J are TRBV6-6 and TRBJ1-5; no reliable D call. Germline lookup yields CDR1 MNHNY and CDR2 SVGAGI (reference sequence). CDR3 length: 13 amino acids. Trimming stripped 2 bases from V and 7 bases from J, with 9 bases between. As DNA, the CDR3 is TGTGCCAGCAGTTACCGATCGAGGCAGCCCCAGCATTTT. It codes for CASSYRSRQPQHF.

The V gene is TRBV20-1, the J gene TRBJ2-4; maybe TRBD1 (5 bases). The CDR3 length is 14 residues. From germline, CDR1 is DFQATT and CDR2 SNEGSKA (reference sequence). The V end was cut by 7 bases, the J end by 8 bases, with 21 bases between. DNA for the CDR3: TGCAGTGTCGTTCCAGGCCAAACAGGAGACATTCAGTACTTC. It yields the protein CSVVPGQTGDIQYF.